These 20 T cell receptor beta chains originate from one sample sequenced in a study of response to subunit inactivated influenza vaccine. TCRdb independently ran MiXCR on the RT-PCR reads; one entry per CDR3 protein. This table holds approximately 700,000 distinct CDR3 sequences, 15% to 18% found once. Specimen: PBMCs from blood, collected roughly 12 days after vaccination. All receptors derive from a man aged 45-60 years who received an inactivated influenza vaccine.

This clonotype has more than one count but fewer than ten. The chain combines TRBV12-3 or TRBV12-4 with TRBJ2-1; 8 bases agree with TRBD2. The CDR3 is made up of 13 amino acids. V lost 7 bases to trimming and J lost 6 bases; unmatched junction nucleotides: 5. The CDR3 nucleotides are TGTGCCAGCACCCGGAGCGGGAGCAATGAGCAGTTCTTC. This encodes CASTRSGSNEQFF.

In its sample, this clonotype was seen a few times. The rearrangement joins TRBV12-3 or TRBV12-4 to TRBJ2-1; 7 bases are shared with TRBD1. V lost 4 bases, J lost 3 bases, and 9 bases stayed unmatched. The CDR3 length is 16 residues. The CDR3 loop reads CASSSLTGRFYNEQFF. In nucleotides, the CDR3 is TGTGCCAGCAGTTCCCTGACAGGGCGTTTCTACAATGAGCAGTTCTTC.

V usage is TRBV4-3 and J usage is TRBJ1-1; no clear D gene. CDR3 length: 15 amino acids. Trimming took off 1 base at V and 0 bases at J, with 9 bases between the two ends. Per germline, CDR1 LGHNA and CDR2 YSLEER. CDR3 nucleotide sequence: TGCGCCAGCAGCCAAGGGGTCACAATGAACACTGAAGCTTTCTTT. This translates into CASSQGVTMNTEAFF.

J is TRBJ2-1 and V is TRBV20-1; D is possibly TRBD1 or TRBD2 (5 bases each). Trimming stripped 3 bases from V and 4 bases from J, with 13 bases between. Germline V gene lookup returns CDR1 DFQATT and CDR2 SNEGSKA (reference sequence). The CDR3 has 14 residues. Here the CDR3 DNA reads TGCAGTGCTAGCCCCGGGACCTTGTACAATGAGCAGTTCTTC. Amino acids: CSASPGTLYNEQFF.

This chain links TRBV4-3 with TRBJ1-5; a possible D gene is TRBD1 (5 bases). CDR3 length equals 14 residues. The germline CDR1 and CDR2 sequences are LGHNA and YSLEER. Trimming cost V 0 bases and J 7 bases, with 10 bases left between them. CDR3: CASSQDTGVQPQHF. As DNA, the CDR3 is TGCGCCAGCAGCCAAGATACGGGGGTCCAGCCCCAGCATTTT.

This sequence joins TRBV4-3 and TRBJ1-6; tentatively, D is TRBD1 (5 bases). There are 15 residues in the CDR3. The V gene's germline CDR1 is LGHNA and CDR2 YSLEER. The V end was cut by 0 bases, the J end by 7 bases, with 10 bases between. The CDR3 DNA follows: TGCGCCAGCAGCCAAGACCGACAGAGAAATTCACCCCTCCACTTT. Translating gives CASSQDRQRNSPLHF.

This clonotype was seen ten or more times. CDR3: CAIKEGVQETQYF. The CDR3 nucleotides read TGTGCCATAAAAGAGGGGGTCCAAGAGACCCAGTACTTC. The chain recombines TRBV10-3 with TRBJ2-5, with TRBD1 as a possible D gene (6 bases). Deletions cut 9 bases from V and 1 base from J, with 12 bases between. CDR1 is ENHRY, CDR2 SYGVKD, per germline. The CDR3 length is 13 residues.

Comments on this clonotype: The junction does not match germline at one end; this may be a read error. The DNA for the CDR3 is TGTGCCATCAGTGAGTCGCCTACGTCCTTCTACGCGCAGTACTTC. This codes for CAISESPTSFYAQYF. The genes are TRBV10-3 and TRBJ2-7; no clear D. Germline V gene sequence: CDR1 ENHRY, CDR2 SYGVKD. There are 15 residues in the CDR3.

There are many counts of this clonotype. The chain links TRBV7-2 to TRBJ2-7; 10 nucleotides line up with TRBD2. The ends lost 5 bases at V and 7 bases at J; junction bases unmatched: 8. This CDR3 spans 14 amino acids. Germline loops: CDR1 SGHTA, CDR2 FQGNSA. In DNA form, the CDR3 reads TGTGCCAGCAGCGCAATAGCGGGAGGTGAAGAGCAGTACTTC. It encodes CASSAIAGGEEQYF. The whole variable domain, remainder taken from reference TRBV7-2 and TRBJ2-7, is GAGVSQSPSNKVTEKGKDVELRCDPISGHTALYWYRQSLGQGLEFLIYFQGNSAPDKSGLPSDRFSAERTGGSVSTLTIQRTQQEDSAVYLCASSAIAGGEEQYFGPGTRLTVT.

The genes are TRBV5-6 and TRBJ2-1; the match to TRBD2 covers 9 bases. V was clipped by 1 base and J by 8 bases; unmatched bases: 16. Germline values: CDR1 SGHDT, CDR2 YYEEEE. The CDR3 loop spans 18 amino acids. The CDR3, as DNA: TGTGCCAGCAGCTTGCCGCGCACCGATCTAGCGGGAAGAGATGAGCAGTTCTTC. Translating it yields CASSLPRTDLAGRDEQFF. Variable domain in full (rest from reference TRBV5-6 and TRBJ2-1): DAGVTQSPTHLIKTRGQQVTLRCSPKSGHDTVSWYQQALGQGPQFIFQYYEEEERQRGNFPDRFSGHQFPNYSSELNVNALLLGDSALYLCASSLPRTDLAGRDEQFFGPGTRLTVL.

This clonotype came up a few times. V gene TRBV12-3 or TRBV12-4 combines with J gene TRBJ2-7, with D hard to call. This CDR3 contains 13 residues. Trimming shortened V by 3 bases and J by 5 bases, and 11 bases separated the two germline ends. The CDR3: CASSLLGFHEQYF. In DNA, the CDR3 is TGTGCCAGCAGTTTGTTGGGTTTCCACGAGCAGTACTTC.

The chain is built from TRBV7-2 and TRBJ2-3, with 7 bases identical to TRBD2. V trimming: 5 bases; J trimming: 0 bases; junction bases outside the gene matches: 5. CDR1 and CDR2 (germline): SGHTA, FQGNSA. This CDR3 has 15 amino acids. In DNA form, the CDR3 reads TGTGCCAGCAGCCTCGGGGGGTATAGCACAGATACGCAGTATTTT. Protein product: CASSLGGYSTDTQYF.

This clonotype was observed many times. This sequence joins TRBV29-1 and TRBJ2-1; 7 nucleotides agree with TRBD2. Germline assignment: CDR1 SQVTM and CDR2 ANQGSEA. The ends lost 3 bases at V and 15 bases at J; junction bases unmatched: 8. The CDR3 is made up of 11 amino acids. Here the CDR3 reads CSVEGDYRSFF. CDR3 nucleotide sequence: TGCAGCGTTGAGGGGGACTACCGGTCGTTCTTC.

The V and J genes are TRBV7-2 and TRBJ1-2; D is perhaps TRBD1 (5 bases). CDR1 and CDR2 (germline): SGHTA, FQGNSA. Between the trimmed V and J ends, which lost 5 bases and 6 bases, there was a span of 13 bases. There are 13 residues in the CDR3. CDR3 amino acids: CASSRGTANGYTF. The DNA for the CDR3 is TGTGCCAGCAGCCGAGGGACCGCTAATGGCTACACCTTC.

Points on this clonotype: It may be a read error: a sequence one base away is much more abundant. V is TRBV5-1 and J is TRBJ2-3; weak D call: TRBD1 (6 bases). CDR1 is SGHRS, CDR2 YFSETQ, per germline. CDR3 length equals 15 residues. Trimming took 0 bases from V and 2 from J, leaving 10 bases between them. This CDR3 is CASSLEQGNTDTQYF. In DNA form, the CDR3 reads TGCGCCAGCAGCTTGGAACAGGGCAACACAGATACGCAGTATTTT.

This clonotype has at least ten counts. V and J are TRBV25-1 and TRBJ2-5; no definite D call. Germline V gives CDR1 MGHDK, CDR2 SYGVNS. Trimming removed 8 bases from V and 5 bases from J, with 9 bases in between. The CDR3 sequence is 11 residues long. The chain's CDR3 is CASQMEETQYF. The CDR3, as DNA: TGTGCCAGCCAGATGGAGGAGACCCAGTACTTC.

The rearrangement joins TRBV12-3 or TRBV12-4 to TRBJ2-5; D may match TRBD1 or TRBD2 (5 bases each). The V and J ends lost 6 bases and 9 bases respectively, with 23 bases between them. The CDR3 runs 15 residues. The DNA for the CDR3 is TGTGCCAGCAGCAAAATAAGGACACTCTCCGGGGCCCAGTACTTC. Its protein is CASSKIRTLSGAQYF.

The chain links TRBV4-3 to TRBJ1-1; TRBD1 is a possible D gene (6 bases). This CDR3 contains 18 residues. Germline V gene lookup returns CDR1 LGHNA and CDR2 YSLEER. The V and J ends lost 0 bases and 4 bases respectively, with 21 bases between them. This CDR3 reads CASSQDPAGDTSGTEAFF. The CDR3 DNA reads TGCGCCAGCAGCCAAGACCCGGCTGGGGACACCTCGGGCACTGAAGCTTTCTTT.

This chain connects TRBV20-1 to TRBJ2-3, with 8 positions matching TRBD1. CDR3 size: 13 residues. CDR1 and CDR2 from the germline V gene are DFQATT and SNEGSKA (reference sequence). V dropped 5 bases and J dropped 0; count of bases not matched to a gene: 1. The CDR3 DNA follows: TGCAGTGCTGGACAGGGTAGCACAGATACGCAGTATTTT. It encodes CSAGQGSTDTQYF.

The chain joins TRBV29-1 to TRBJ2-1; TRBD2 agrees at 12 bases. This CDR3 is 15 amino acids long. Germline V gene lookup returns CDR1 SQVTM and CDR2 ANQGSEA. The V gene end was trimmed by 6 bases and the J gene end by 9 bases; junction bases not matched to a gene: 12. The DNA for the CDR3 is TGCAGCGTCTCGACTAGCGGGAGTTTTGGGAGTGAGCAGTTCTTC. It yields the protein CSVSTSGSFGSEQFF.